This is a list of T cell receptor beta chains from one sample in a study of blood T cell repertoires in COVID-19. Using immunoSEQ multiplex PCR, the repertoire was profiled, and TCRdb retains in-frame clones only, with some absent. The sample lists roughly 180,000 clones; 70% to 90% were seen once. The sequenced sample consisted of peripheral blood. The receptors were gathered from a man aged 70-80 years with active or convalescent COVID-19. Both conserved end residues are part of each CDR3. The D gene is left open where the match is weak. For some rows the clone size is stated as once, few or many, or as a class when expanded; others skip it.

cdr3_nt cdr3_aa j_call clone_size v_call d_call
TGTGCCAGCAGACTGACAGGGGTCTTGGATTCACCCCTCCACTTT CASRLTGVLDSPLHF TRBJ1-6 - TRBV7-2 TRBD1
TGTGCCAGCAGCGCAGGAGGGACCGTCTATGGCTACACCTTC CASSAGGTVYGYTF TRBJ1-2 - TRBV3-1/TRBV3-2 -
TGTGCCAGCAGCGTAGACAGCCCCGCTGAAGCTTTCTTT CASSVDSPAEAFF TRBJ1-1 - TRBV6-2/TRBV6-3 -
TGTGCCAGCAGTCCCGCAGGGGGAGTTAATGAAAAACTGTTTTTT CASSPAGGVNEKLFF TRBJ1-4 - TRBV27 TRBD1
TGCGCCAGCAGCCAAGGTTCGGGCGCGGGGGGGCGGTCAGATACGCAGTATTTT CASSQGSGAGGRSDTQYF TRBJ2-3 - TRBV4-3 TRBD2
TGTGCCAGCAGCTTTCCCCCACAGGGGTGGACTGAAGCTTTCTTT CASSFPPQGWTEAFF TRBJ1-1 - TRBV11-2 TRBD1
TGTGCCAGCAGTGGCCGGACTAGCGGGAGGCCTGGGGGCAATGAGCAGTTCTTC CASSGRTSGRPGGNEQFF TRBJ2-1 once TRBV6-1 TRBD2
TGTGCCAGCAGTGAAGTAAACTATGGCTACACCTTC CASSEVNYGYTF TRBJ1-2 - TRBV2 -
TGTGCCAGCAGACCGGGACAGGGATCTCTCGGGGAGCTGTTTTTT CASRPGQGSLGELFF TRBJ2-2 once TRBV7-2 TRBD1
TGCGCCAGCAGCCACCGGACAGGCCAATCCTACGAGCAGTACTTC CASSHRTGQSYEQYF TRBJ2-7 - TRBV4-3 TRBD1
TGCGCCAGCAGATCCGGGACTAGCGGGGGGCCGGTAGAGACCCAGTACTTC CASRSGTSGGPVETQYF TRBJ2-5 - TRBV5-1 TRBD2
TGTGCCAGCAGACCGGACAGCTTCCTATCCTACGAGCAGTACTTC CASRPDSFLSYEQYF TRBJ2-7 - TRBV2 -
TGCGCCACCAAAGCGGGAGGTCGAGGAGATACGCAGTATTTT CATKAGGRGDTQYF TRBJ2-3 - TRBV5-1 TRBD2
TGTGCCAGCAGCCCCTGGGACTCTGACAATGAGCAGTTCTTC CASSPWDSDNEQFF TRBJ2-1 - TRBV6-6 -
TGTGCCAGCAGTGGACTAGCGGGGGCCGCCGAGCAGTACTTC CASSGLAGAAEQYF TRBJ2-7 - TRBV2 TRBD2
TGCAGCGTTGAAGCCTGGACTAGGAGTGGCTCCTACAATGAGCAGTTCTTC CSVEAWTRSGSYNEQFF TRBJ2-1 - TRBV29-1 TRBD2
TGTGCCAGCAGCAGGGGCCCAGACACAGATACGCAGTATTTT CASSRGPDTDTQYF TRBJ2-3 - TRBV7-9 -
TGCGCCAGCAGCCTCGGGCCCAGGGGCTACGAGCAGTACTTC CASSLGPRGYEQYF TRBJ2-7 - TRBV4-3 -
TGTGCCACCAGTCCAAGGGAGGGCCTTTCCTCTGGAAACACCATATATTTT CATSPREGLSSGNTIYF TRBJ1-3 once TRBV15 -
TGTGCCAGCAGCTCATCTACCCCATATCGTTCACCCCTCCACTTT CASSSSTPYRSPLHF TRBJ1-6 - TRBV21-1 -
TGTGCCACCAGAGAGGCGGTATCCTACAATGAGCAGTTCTTC CATREAVSYNEQFF TRBJ2-1 - TRBV28 -
TGTGCCAGCAGTTTACCAGGGGGAAGCAATGAGCAGTTCTTC CASSLPGGSNEQFF TRBJ2-1 - TRBV28 TRBD1
TGTGCCAGCAGTCTCCGACGGGGGAGTGGGGACGAGCAGTACTTC CASSLRRGSGDEQYF TRBJ2-7 - TRBV2 -
TGTGCCAGCAGCGTCAGAGGACAGGGGTACGAGCAGTACTTC CASSVRGQGYEQYF TRBJ2-7 - TRBV9 TRBD1
TGTGCCTCTAGCGGCGGGACGAACACCGGGGAGCTGTTTTTT CASSGGTNTGELFF TRBJ2-2 - TRBV19 TRBD2
TGTGCCAGCAGCGGAGGGCCGTTGGATACGCAGTATTTT CASSGGPLDTQYF TRBJ2-3 few TRBV9 -
TGTGCCAGCAGCTTAGGCAGCGGGAATTACAATGAGCAGTTCTTC CASSLGSGNYNEQFF TRBJ2-1 - TRBV7-2 TRBD2
TGTGCCAGCAGCCAGGGGAATCAGCCCCAGCATTTT CASSQGNQPQHF TRBJ1-5 - TRBV2 -
TGCGCCAGCAGTGATTTAGGACAGGCGACAGGCACAGATACGCAGTATTTT CASSDLGQATGTDTQYF TRBJ2-3 - TRBV10-1 TRBD1